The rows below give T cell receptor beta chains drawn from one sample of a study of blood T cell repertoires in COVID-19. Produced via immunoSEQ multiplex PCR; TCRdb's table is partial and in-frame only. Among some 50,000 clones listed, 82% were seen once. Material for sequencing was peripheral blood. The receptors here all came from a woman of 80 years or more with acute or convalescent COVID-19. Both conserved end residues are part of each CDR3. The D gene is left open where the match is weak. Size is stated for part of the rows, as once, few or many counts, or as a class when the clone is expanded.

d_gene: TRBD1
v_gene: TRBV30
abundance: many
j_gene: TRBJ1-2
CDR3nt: TGTGCCTGGAGCGGCCCGGGGACAGGCGTGCCCGACACCTTC
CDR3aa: CAWSGPGTGVPDTF

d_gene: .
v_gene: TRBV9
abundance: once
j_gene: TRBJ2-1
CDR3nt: TGTGCCAGCAGCGTAGAGGGGGGGCGCTACAATGAGCAGTTCTTC
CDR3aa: CASSVEGGRYNEQFF

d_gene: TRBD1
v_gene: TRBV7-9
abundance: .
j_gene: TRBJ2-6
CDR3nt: TGTGCCAGCAGCCCCGAGGGGGCGTTCAACGTCCTGACTTTC
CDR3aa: CASSPEGAFNVLTF

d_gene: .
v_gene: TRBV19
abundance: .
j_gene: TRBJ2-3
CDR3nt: TGTGCCAGTAGCGGGAGGGGGACAGGGAGTTGGTTCACAGATACGCAGTATTTT
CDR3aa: CASSGRGTGSWFTDTQYF

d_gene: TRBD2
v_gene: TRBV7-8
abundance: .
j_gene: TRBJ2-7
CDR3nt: TGTGCCAGCAGCTTAGATCCAGCGGGAGCCTACGAGCAGTACTTC
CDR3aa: CASSLDPAGAYEQYF

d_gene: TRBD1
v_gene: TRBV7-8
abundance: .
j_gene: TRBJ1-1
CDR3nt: TGTGCCAGCAGCCAACGAAGGGACAGGAACACTGAAGCTTTCTTT
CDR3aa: CASSQRRDRNTEAFF

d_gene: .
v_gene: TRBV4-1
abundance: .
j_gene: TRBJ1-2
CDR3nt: TGCGCCAGCAGCCGCGGGGCAGCCCAGGAGGGCTACACCTTC
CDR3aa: CASSRGAAQEGYTF

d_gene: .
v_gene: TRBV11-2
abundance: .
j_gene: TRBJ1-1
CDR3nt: TGTGCCAGCACGAGCCCATATGGGAGGGACACTGAAGCTTTCTTT
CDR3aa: CASTSPYGRDTEAFF

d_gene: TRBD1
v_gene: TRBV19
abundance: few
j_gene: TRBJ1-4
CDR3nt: TGTGCCAGCACTCCTCTGAAAGGGGGCGGGGATGAAAAACTGTTTTTT
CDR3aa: CASTPLKGGGDEKLFF

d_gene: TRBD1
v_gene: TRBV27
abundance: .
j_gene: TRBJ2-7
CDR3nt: TGTGCCAGCAGCCTCCAGGGGGCGTCTACCTACGAGCAGTACTTC
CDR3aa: CASSLQGASTYEQYF

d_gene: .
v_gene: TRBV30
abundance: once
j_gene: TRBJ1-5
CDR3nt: TGTGCCTGGAGTGTCCAGGGCAATCAGCCCCAGCATTTT
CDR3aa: CAWSVQGNQPQHF

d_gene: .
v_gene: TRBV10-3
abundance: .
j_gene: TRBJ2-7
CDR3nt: TGTGCCATCAGTGAGTCTTGGGACAACTACGAGCAGTACTTC
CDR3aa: CAISESWDNYEQYF

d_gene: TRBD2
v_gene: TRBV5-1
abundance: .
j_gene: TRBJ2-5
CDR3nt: TGCGCCAGCAGCGCAGCTTCAGGGCGGGGGGGCCGAGAGACCCAGTACTTC
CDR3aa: CASSAASGRGGRETQYF

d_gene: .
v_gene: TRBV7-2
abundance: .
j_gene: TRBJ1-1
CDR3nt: TGTGCCAGCAGCTTTTCAGTGGCGAAGGGGACTGAAGCTTTCTTT
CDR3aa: CASSFSVAKGTEAFF

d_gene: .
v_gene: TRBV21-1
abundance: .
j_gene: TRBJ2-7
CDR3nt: TGTGCCAGCAGCCCAGGGGGGACAGGGAATTCCTACGAGCAGTACTTC
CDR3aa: CASSPGGTGNSYEQYF